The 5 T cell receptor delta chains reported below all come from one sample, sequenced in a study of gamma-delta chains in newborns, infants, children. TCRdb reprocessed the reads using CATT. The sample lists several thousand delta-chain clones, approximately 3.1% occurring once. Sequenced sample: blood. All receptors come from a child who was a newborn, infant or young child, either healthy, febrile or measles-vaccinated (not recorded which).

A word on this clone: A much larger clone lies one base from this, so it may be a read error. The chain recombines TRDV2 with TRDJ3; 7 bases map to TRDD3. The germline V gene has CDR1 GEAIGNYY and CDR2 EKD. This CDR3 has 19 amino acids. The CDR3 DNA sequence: TGTGCCTGTAACACCGCGATGGGGATAAGCTCCTGGGACACCCGACAGATGTTTTTC. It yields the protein CACNTAMGISSWDTRQMFF.

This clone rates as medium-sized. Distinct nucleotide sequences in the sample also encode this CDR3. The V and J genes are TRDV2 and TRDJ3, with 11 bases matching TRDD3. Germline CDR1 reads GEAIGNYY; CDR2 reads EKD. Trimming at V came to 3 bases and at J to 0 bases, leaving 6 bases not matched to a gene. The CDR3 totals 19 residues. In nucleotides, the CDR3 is TGTGCCTGTGACTCCCTACTGGGGGATAGCTCCTGGGACACCCGACAGATGTTTTTC. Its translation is CACDSLLGDSSWDTRQMFF.

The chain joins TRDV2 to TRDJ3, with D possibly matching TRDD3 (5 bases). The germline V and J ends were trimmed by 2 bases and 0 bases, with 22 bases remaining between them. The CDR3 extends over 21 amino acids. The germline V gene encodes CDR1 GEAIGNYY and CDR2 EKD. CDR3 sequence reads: CACDIGFVGVYSSWDTRQMFF. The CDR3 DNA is TGTGCCTGTGACATCGGCTTCGTTGGGGTATATAGCTCCTGGGACACCCGACAGATGTTTTTC.

This CDR3 reads CACDTVGGPLLTAQLFF. The CDR3 DNA follows: TGTGCCTGTGACACGGTTGGGGGCCCCCTTTTGACAGCACAACTCTTCTTT. The rearrangement uses TRDV2 and TRDJ2; maybe TRDD3 (6 bases). There are 17 residues in the CDR3. Trimming took off 1 base at V and 1 base at J, with 15 bases between the two ends. The germline CDR1 and CDR2 sequences are GEAIGNYY and EKD.

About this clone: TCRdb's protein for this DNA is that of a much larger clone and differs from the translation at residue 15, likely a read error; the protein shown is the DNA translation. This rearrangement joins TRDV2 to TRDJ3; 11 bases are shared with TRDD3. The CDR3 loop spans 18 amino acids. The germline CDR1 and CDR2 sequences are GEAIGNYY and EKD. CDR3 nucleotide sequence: TGTGCCTGTGACACTGGGGGATACGCCTCCTGGGACACCCGACGGATGTTTTTC. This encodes CACDTGGYASWDTRRMFF.